The rows below give T cell receptor beta chains drawn from one sample of a study of cytomegalovirus exposure and HLA in healthy donors. Measured with immunoSEQ multiplex PCR; TCRdb has only the in-frame clones, and not every one. The sample lists 130,000 or so clones; over 8% were seen once. Sequencing input: PBMCs. The receptors were sampled from a man in his forties in good health and CMV-seronegative. Both conserved end residues are part of each CDR3. D genes are given only for firm matches. Size is omitted from some rows. Given values are once, few, many or a class for expanded clones.

>.|.|TRBV12-5|TRBJ2-2
TGTGCTAGTGGTTTGTTGGGGCCCGGCGGGGAGCTGTTTTTT
CASGLLGPGGELFF
>.|few|TRBV11-2|TRBJ1-2
TGTGCCAGCAGCAGAGACTATGGCTACACCTTC
CASSRDYGYTF
>TRBD1|few|TRBV7-2|TRBJ1-2
TGTGCCAGCAGCTCACCGGACAGGGGCCTCTATGGCTACACCTTC
CASSSPDRGLYGYTF
>TRBD1|few|TRBV5-1|TRBJ2-4
TGCGCCAGCAGCATGGGACAGGGAGGCGACATTCAGTACTTC
CASSMGQGGDIQYF
>.|.|TRBV4-3|TRBJ1-2
TGCGCCAGCAGCCCGAGGACTAACTATGGCTACACCTTC
CASSPRTNYGYTF
>TRBD1|.|TRBV5-1|TRBJ2-7
TGCGCCAGCAGAACCGGGACAGGGGGCCCCTACGAGCAGTACTTC
CASRTGTGGPYEQYF
>.|.|TRBV27|TRBJ1-1
TGTGCCAGCAGTTTAAGCTGGGGAGGGATATCTGAAGCTTTCTTT
CASSLSWGGISEAFF
>.|few|TRBV7-8|TRBJ1-1
TGTGCCAGCAGCTTAGCGAGAGGGCCCGGGACTGAAGCTTTCTTT
CASSLARGPGTEAFF
>.|.|TRBV7-6|TRBJ2-2
TGTGCCAGCACCAGACGGAGGGGAAACACCGGGGAGCTGTTTTTT
CASTRRRGNTGELFF
>TRBD1|few|TRBV19|TRBJ1-2
TGTGCCAGTAGTCACCCAGGGACAGGGGGTGGCTACACCTTC
CASSHPGTGGGYTF
>.|few|TRBV5-4|TRBJ1-1
TGTGCCAGCAGCTTGCCGGGCCAGGGATTGACTGAAGCTTTCTTT
CASSLPGQGLTEAFF
>TRBD1|few|TRBV30|TRBJ1-5
TGTGCCTGGAGTCAGGGGGTTGTCAGCAATCAGCCCCAGCATTTT
CAWSQGVVSNQPQHF
>.|.|TRBV7-9|TRBJ1-6
TGTGCCAGCAGCCATGTCGGGGTGTCACCCCTCCACTTT
CASSHVGVSPLHF
>TRBD1|few|TRBV5-4|TRBJ1-2
TGTGCCAGCAGCTTGAACAGGGGGAACTATGGCTACACCTTC
CASSLNRGNYGYTF
>.|few|TRBV18|TRBJ1-4
TGTGCCAGCTCACCTAGGACACGAGAAAAACTGTTTTTT
CASSPRTREKLFF
>TRBD2|.|TRBV19|TRBJ2-5
TGTGCCAGTAGTATCCCCCGAGGACTAGCGGGGGAGACCCAGTACTTC
CASSIPRGLAGETQYF
>.|.|TRBV6-5|TRBJ2-1
TGTGCCAGCAGTTACGCTAGTTACAATGAGCAGTTCTTC
CASSYASYNEQFF
>.|.|TRBV6-5|TRBJ2-5
TGTGCCTGCAGTTACAGCCAGGGGTCGGGGGAGACCCAGTACTTC
CACSYSQGSGETQYF
>TRBD2|.|TRBV10-1|TRBJ2-5
TGCGCCAGCAGTGACGCCGGGACTAGCGCAGAGACCCAGTACTTC
CASSDAGTSAETQYF
>.|.|TRBV5-1|TRBJ1-1
TGCGCCAGCAGCCCAGCGAGGGTGAACACTGAAGCTTTCTTT
CASSPARVNTEAFF
>.|few|TRBV19|TRBJ1-1
TGTGCCAGTTCGACAGGGAACACTGAAGCTTTCTTT
CASSTGNTEAFF
>TRBD1|few|TRBV5-1|TRBJ2-7
TGCGCCAGCAGCTTGGTGACAGGGAACGAGCAGTACTTC
CASSLVTGNEQYF
>.|few|TRBV6-1|TRBJ2-3
TGTGCCAGCAGTGAAGCGCGGGGAGGAGATACGCAGTATTTT
CASSEARGGDTQYF
>.|.|TRBV11-2|TRBJ1-1
TGTGCCAGCAGCACGCTTCGGGGGAACACTGAAGCTTTCTTT
CASSTLRGNTEAFF
>TRBD1|few|TRBV5-5|TRBJ2-2
TGTGCCAGCAGCTATGGACAGGGGAACACCGGGGAGCTGTTTTTT
CASSYGQGNTGELFF
>.|few|TRBV6-1|TRBJ2-7
TGTGCCAGCAGTGACAACAGGTACTACGAGCAGTACTTC
CASSDNRYYEQYF
>.|many|TRBV18|TRBJ2-7
TGTGCCAGCTCACCAAATCCGCAGATTGCATACGAGCAGTACTTC
CASSPNPQIAYEQYF
>.|.|TRBV7-6|TRBJ2-7
TGTGCCAGCAGCTCCTCAGACAGCGAGCAGTACTTC
CASSSSDSEQYF